Following are 32 T cell receptor beta chains from one sample sequenced in a study of T cells in Graves' hyperthyroidism and ophthalmopathy. There were TCR beta CDR3 regions amplified from RNA transcripts. Primed by the HTBI set, a first-round RT-PCR was run on the TCR CDR3. TCRdb itself ran the multiplex PCR reads through MiXCR, one entry per CDR3 protein. The sample lists some 490,000 distinct CDR3 sequences, 20% to 25% occurring once. Sequencing was done on a sample of blood. Receptors were obtained from a woman aged 70-85 years with Graves' ophthalmopathy.

This sequence joins TRBV18 and TRBJ2-1; TRBD2 agrees at 11 bases. Germline V gives CDR1 KGHSH, CDR2 LQKENI. This CDR3 is built from 17 residues. With V trimmed by 3 bases and J by 3 bases, 7 bases remained unmatched. The DNA for the CDR3 is TGTGCCAGCTCACCTCCTACTAGCGGGGGATACTACAATGAGCAGTTCTTC. This encodes CASSPPTSGGYYNEQFF.

The CDR3 region has the DNA TGTGCCAGCAGTTTAGGGAAAGGCTACACCTTC. This gives the protein CASSLGKGYTF. The chain recombines TRBV28 with TRBJ1-2; no clear D gene. CDR1 and CDR2 (germline): MDHEN, SYDVKM. CDR3 size: 11 residues. V lost 2 bases and J 8 bases, leaving 6 bases between the germline ends.

This clonotype was picked up many times. This chain links TRBV28 with TRBJ2-7, with 8 nucleotides matching TRBD1. Germline values: CDR1 MDHEN, CDR2 SYDVKM. V dropped 5 bases and J dropped 3; count of bases not matched to a gene: 6. The CDR3 length is 14 residues. CDR3 sequence (DNA): TGTGCCAGCAGTATGACAGGGGATATCTACGAGCAGTACTTC. It is translated as CASSMTGDIYEQYF.

The chain recombines TRBV12-3 or TRBV12-4 with TRBJ1-2; tentative D call: TRBD1 (5 bases). The CDR3 is 14 amino acids. With 0 bases removed from V and 13 bases from J, the gap between germline ends came to 18 bases. In nucleotides, the CDR3 is TGTGCCAGCAGTTTAGCTCGGGGCCAAGGGTCTCTCACCTTC. This encodes CASSLARGQGSLTF.

This clonotype has a handful of counts. The chain has TRBV3-1 and TRBJ2-7; 11 nucleotides line up with TRBD2. V lost 6 bases to trimming and J lost 6 bases; unmatched junction nucleotides: 7. The CDR3 totals 14 residues. CDR1 and CDR2 from the germline V gene are LGHDT and YNNKEL (reference sequence). In nucleotides, the CDR3 is TGTGCCAGCAGTTTTCTAGCGGGAGGTTTCGAGCAGTACTTC. It codes for CASSFLAGGFEQYF.

This clonotype has a count of ten or more. This chain links TRBV2 with TRBJ1-2; no clear D. The ends were cut back, 2 bases at V and 7 bases at J, with 5 bases in the middle. CDR1 SNHLY and CDR2 FYNNEI come from the germline V gene. The CDR3 is 11 amino acids. CDR3 nucleotides: TGTGCCAGCAGTGAACGCGTTGGCTACACCTTC. This sequence encodes CASSERVGYTF.

This clonotype turned up a few times. The chain has TRBV7-3 and TRBJ2-3; 9 bases align to TRBD2. J lost 4 bases, V lost 4 bases, and 6 bases had no gene match. The CDR3 runs 15 residues. Germline values: CDR1 SGHTA, CDR2 FQGTGA. CDR3 sequence reads: CASSSSGITADTQYF. In nucleotides, the CDR3 is TGTGCCAGCAGCTCTAGCGGGATCACAGCAGATACGCAGTATTTT.

This clonotype showed up just a few times. At one boundary the junction diverges from the germline segment, which might be a read error. The rearrangement joins TRBV6-9 to TRBJ2-3, with TRBD2 identical over 12 bases. The germline V gene has CDR1 MNHGY and CDR2 SVAAGI. The CDR3 runs 17 residues. The CDR3 DNA sequence: TGTGCCAGCATTTATTCACTAGCGGGAGGACACACAGATACGCAGTATTTT. Translated: CASIYSLAGGHTDTQYF.

At least ten counts were recorded for this clonotype. The rearrangement joins TRBV7-2 to TRBJ1-1; D not certain. The germline V gene encodes CDR1 SGHTA and CDR2 FQGNSA. The CDR3 covers 15 residues. V lost 2 bases, J lost 0 bases, and 10 bases lay in between. In DNA form, the CDR3 reads TGTGCCAGCAGCTTATCTGGCAGTTTGAACACTGAAGCTTTCTTT. This codes for CASSLSGSLNTEAFF.

The V gene is TRBV6-2 or TRBV6-3, the J gene TRBJ1-3; D unresolved. Trimming removed 5 bases at V and 0 bases at J, with 14 bases between. Germline V gene sequence: CDR1 MNHEY, CDR2 SVGEGT. The CDR3 contains 16 residues. CDR3 amino acids: CASSLYTGSSGNTIYF. The CDR3 DNA is TGTGCCAGCAGTCTCTACACCGGTAGCTCTGGAAACACCATATATTTT.

The chain carries TRBV3-1 and TRBJ2-2; D is possibly TRBD2 (5 bases). Deletions cut 1 base from V and 2 bases from J, with 11 bases between. The CDR3 runs 16 residues. From germline, CDR1 is LGHDT and CDR2 YNNKEL (reference sequence). This CDR3 reads CASSQVVSGNTGELFF. The CDR3 DNA reads as TGTGCCAGCAGCCAAGTAGTCAGCGGAAACACCGGGGAGCTGTTTTTT. Supplemented by reference TRBV3-1 and TRBJ2-2, the full variable domain reads DTAVSQTPKYLVTQMGNDKSIKCEQNLGHDTMYWYKQDSKKFLKIMFSYNNKELIINETVPNRFSPKSPDKAHLNLHINSLELGDSAVYFCASSQVVSGNTGELFFGEGSRLTVL.

In this sample, this clonotype turned up many times. This chain joins TRBV2 and TRBJ1-1; D may be TRBD1 (5 bases). Germline loops: CDR1 SNHLY, CDR2 FYNNEI. This CDR3 is 11 amino acids long. The V gene lost 6 bases and the J gene lost 9 bases, with 11 bases spanning the gap. CDR3 loop: CASRTGGKAFF. CDR3 DNA: TGTGCCAGCAGGACCGGGGGAAAAGCTTTCTTT.

This clonotype appeared a few times. The chain has TRBV24-1 and TRBJ1-5; possible D gene TRBD1, 6 bases. The CDR3 runs 16 residues. From germline, CDR1 is KGHDR and CDR2 SFDVKD. V lost 8 bases and J lost 0, with 16 bases in between. The DNA for the CDR3 is TGTGCCACCAATCAGGGGCGGGTTTGTAGCAATCAGCCCCAGCATTTT. As protein: CATNQGRVCSNQPQHF.

The V call is TRBV4-1, the J call TRBJ1-4; D ambiguous. The CDR3 extends over 15 amino acids. CDR1 and CDR2 (germline): MGHRA, YSYEKL. V lost 2 bases and J lost 8, with 15 bases in between. The CDR3 spells CASSQFVGRWEKLFF. Written as DNA, the CDR3 is TGCGCCAGCAGCCAATTCGTTGGGCGCTGGGAAAAACTGTTTTTT.

The chain uses TRBV19 and TRBJ2-7; D remains unclear. The V gene lost 5 bases and the J gene lost 0 bases, with 11 bases spanning the gap. The germline V gene encodes CDR1 LNHDA and CDR2 SQIVND (reference sequence). The CDR3 loop spans 14 amino acids. The CDR3 coding sequence is TGTGCCAGTAGTGTGACACTTTTCTCCTACGAGCAGTACTTC. Its translation is CASSVTLFSYEQYF.

This clonotype was counted a few times. This chain connects TRBV25-1 to TRBJ2-7, with TRBD1 matching over 9 bases. J was trimmed by 9 bases and V by 3 bases; bases with no gene match: 12. Germline V lookup: CDR1 MGHDK, CDR2 SYGVNS. The CDR3 has 15 amino acids. The CDR3 sequence is CASSDTGTGFSGQYF. CDR3 sequence (DNA): TGTGCCAGCAGTGACACCGGGACAGGGTTCTCCGGGCAGTACTTC.

This sequence joins TRBV5-1 and TRBJ1-1, with 7 bases fitting TRBD1. With 5 bases clipped from V and 1 base from J, the junction kept 5 bases outside the gene matches. Looked up from germline, CDR1 is SGHRS and CDR2 is YFSETQ. This CDR3 contains 14 residues. CDR3: CASSTGERNTEAFF. The CDR3 DNA reads as TGCGCCAGCAGTACAGGGGAAAGGAACACTGAAGCTTTCTTT.

This clonotype was seen more than once but under ten times. V usage is TRBV6-1 and J usage is TRBJ1-2; D not resolved. The CDR3 length is 13 residues. Between the trimmed V and J ends, which lost 11 bases and 2 bases, there was a span of 15 bases. CDR1 is MNHNS, CDR2 SASEGT, per germline. The DNA of the CDR3 is TGTGCCTCTAGGAACGTGGGGAACTATGGCTACACCTTC. This translates into CASRNVGNYGYTF.

The genes are TRBV7-3 and TRBJ1-3, with D uncertain. CDR1 is SGHTA, CDR2 FQGTGA, per germline. The CDR3 consists of 16 residues. V dropped 0 bases and J dropped 0 bases, with 9 bases sitting between them. The CDR3 sequence is CASSLTNPGSGNTIYF. In DNA form, the CDR3 reads TGTGCCAGCAGCTTAACGAACCCCGGCTCTGGAAACACCATATATTTT.

As to this clonotype: One base away lies a much larger clone, so this may be a sequencing read error. The genes are TRBV27 and TRBJ2-7; 10 bases map to TRBD2. Germline CDR1 and CDR2: MNHEY and SMNVEV (reference sequence). The CDR3 is made up of 14 amino acids. This chain's CDR3 is CASSLSGRADEQHF. The CDR3 DNA follows: TGTGCCAGCAGTTTAAGCGGGAGGGCAGACGAGCAGCACTTC.

The chain joins TRBV5-4 to TRBJ2-5; no clear D gene. Trimming shortened V by 0 bases and J by 6 bases, and 9 bases separated the two germline ends. The CDR3 totals 13 residues. CDR1 is SGHNT, CDR2 YYREEE, per germline (reference sequence). This CDR3 reads CASSLEGSQTQYF. The CDR3 DNA is TGTGCCAGCAGCTTGGAGGGATCCCAGACCCAGTACTTC. Full variable domain (outside the CDR3, taken from reference TRBV5-4 and TRBJ2-5): ETGVTQSPTHLIKTRGQQVTLRCSSQSGHNTVSWYQQALGQGPQFIFQYYREEENGRGNFPPRFSGLQFPNYSSELNVNALELDDSALYLCASSLEGSQTQYFGPGTRLLVL.

The chain carries TRBV5-4 and TRBJ2-4; perhaps TRBD2 as D (6 bases). The CDR3 totals 14 residues. In germline, CDR1 is SGHNT, CDR2 YYREEE (reference sequence). The germline V and J ends were trimmed by 6 bases and 6 bases, with 16 bases remaining between them. The CDR3: CASTLGGNANIQYF. In nucleotides, the CDR3 is TGTGCCAGCACCCTAGGAGGGAACGCAAACATTCAGTACTTC.

This clonotype has just a few counts. This chain uses TRBV6-1 with TRBJ2-2; 7 bases align to TRBD2. The J segment lost 1 base and the V segment lost 0 bases, leaving 2 bases of the junction unmatched. From germline, CDR1 is MNHNS and CDR2 SASEGT. The CDR3 runs to 16 residues. The CDR3 sequence: CASSEAGRGNTGELFF. The CDR3 DNA follows: TGTGCCAGCAGTGAAGCGGGGAGGGGGAACACCGGGGAGCTGTTTTTT.

This rearrangement joins TRBV5-1 to TRBJ2-7; maybe TRBD1 (5 bases). V dropped 7 bases and J dropped 5 bases, with 16 bases sitting between them. The length of the CDR3 is 13 residues. Germline V gives CDR1 SGHRS, CDR2 YFSETQ. DNA for the CDR3: TGCGCCAGCTCTACAAATAGGGGTGACGAGCAGTACTTC. Translated, it gives CASSTNRGDEQYF.

The V gene is TRBV20-1, the J gene TRBJ1-6, with TRBD1 matching 9 bases. The germline CDR1 and CDR2 sequences are DFQATT and SNEGSKA (reference sequence). CDR3 length: 15 residues. V was clipped by 6 bases and J by 3 bases; unmatched bases: 6. The CDR3 coding sequence is TGCAGTGCCGTTGACAGGGGGAACTATAATTCACCCCTCCACTTT. This codes for CSAVDRGNYNSPLHF.

The chain recombines TRBV5-1 with TRBJ2-3, with D unresolved. The V end was cut by 3 bases, the J end by 0 bases, with 5 bases between. The CDR3 sequence is 13 residues long. CDR1 and CDR2 from the germline V gene are SGHRS and YFSETQ. Written as DNA, the CDR3 is TGCGCCAGCAGCTCGGTCAGCACAGATACGCAGTATTTT. Translated: CASSSVSTDTQYF.

This clonotype appeared many times. The chain combines TRBV2 with TRBJ2-7; D not certain. The CDR3 has 11 amino acids. Trimming took off 6 bases at V and 0 bases at J, with 3 bases between the two ends. Germline V gene lookup returns CDR1 SNHLY and CDR2 FYNNEI. CDR3 sequence reads: CASRSSYEQYF. As DNA, the CDR3 is TGTGCCAGCAGGAGCTCCTACGAGCAGTACTTC.

This clonotype was picked up many times. The chain recombines TRBV12-3 or TRBV12-4 with TRBJ2-1; no definite D call. Trimming stripped 2 bases from V and 7 bases from J, with 3 bases between. CDR3 length: 11 amino acids. CDR3 nucleotide sequence: TGTGCCAGCAGTTTACGTAATGAGCAGTTCTTC. It translates to CASSLRNEQFF.

This chain links TRBV19 with TRBJ2-1, with TRBD2 as a possible D gene (6 bases). The CDR3 contains 15 residues. V was shortened by 6 bases and J by 2 bases, with 14 bases between the two germline ends. The germline V gene encodes CDR1 LNHDA and CDR2 SQIVND (reference sequence). The CDR3 bases are TGTGCCAGTAGCCCCGGAGGCGGGGCCTACAATGAGCAGTTCTTC. Its translation: CASSPGGGAYNEQFF. The full variable domain, in which reference TRBV19 and TRBJ2-1 provide the parts outside the CDR3, is DGGITQSPKYLFRKEGQNVTLSCEQNLNHDAMYWYRQDPGQGLRLIYYSQIVNDFQKGDIAEGYSVSREKKESFPLTVTSAQKNPTAFYLCASSPGGGAYNEQFFGPGTRLTVL.

This clonotype was counted between two and nine times. The chain uses TRBV7-6 and TRBJ1-6; TRBD1 might be the D (6 bases). The germline CDR1 and CDR2 sequences are SGHVS and FNYEAQ. There are 13 residues in the CDR3. The ends were cut back, 5 bases at V and 8 bases at J, with 10 bases in the middle. DNA of the CDR3: TGTGCCAGCAGCCCCAGGGGTGATTCACCCCTCCACTTT. It specifies CASSPRGDSPLHF.

The chain uses TRBV6-1 and TRBJ1-1; D gene ambiguous. Looked up from germline, CDR1 is MNHNS and CDR2 is SASEGT. The CDR3 loop spans 13 amino acids. V was cut by 4 bases and J by 11 bases, with 17 bases left in between. This chain's CDR3 is CASSAPHESVAFF. CDR3 DNA sequence: TGTGCCAGCAGTGCGCCTCATGAGTCGGTGGCTTTCTTT.

This clonotype was seen a few times. The genes are TRBV7-2 and TRBJ2-1, with 7 nucleotides matching TRBD2. Germline CDR1 and CDR2: SGHTA and FQGNSA. V was pared by 5 bases and J by 7 bases, with 17 bases of the junction left unmatched. This CDR3 is 17 amino acids long. CDR3 bases: TGTGCCAGCAGCCACCAGGTGGCGGGAGAAGGTTTGAATGAGCAGTTCTTC. Its translation: CASSHQVAGEGLNEQFF.